Following are 2 T cell receptor beta chains from one sample sequenced in a study of T cells in localized non-small cell lung cancer. Here immunoSEQ multiplex PCR was the method, and the copy in TCRdb shows in-frame clones only, minus some. The sample gives around 50,000 clones, roughly 85% of which show up once; 15% to 20% is in the top ten. The source was peripheral blood, collected before any cancer treatment. All receptors derive from a male donor aged 60 or over with stage III squamous cell lung carcinoma.

The chain joins TRBV11-2 to TRBJ2-7, with D perhaps matching TRBD1 or TRBD2 (6 bases each). Trimming removed 4 bases at V and 4 bases at J, with 20 bases between. CDR3 length: 16 residues. Looked up from germline, CDR1 is SGHAT and CDR2 is FQNNGV. The CDR3 DNA sequence: TGTGCCAGCAGCTCTCAAAGGGGGGCAGGGTGGTACGAGCAGTACTTC. It specifies CASSSQRGAGWYEQYF.

The chain joins TRBV6-6 to TRBJ1-1; D possibly corresponds to TRBD1 (6 bases). Trimming took off 5 bases at V and 1 base at J, with 8 bases between the two ends. This CDR3 has 13 residues. Germline loops: CDR1 MNHNY, CDR2 SVGAGI (reference sequence). CDR3 coding DNA: TGTGCCAGCAGTACAGGGCAGAACACTGAAGCTTTCTTT. Its translation is CASSTGQNTEAFF.